This TCR beta chain was identified during a study of blood T cell repertoires in COVID-19. Profiled with immunoSEQ multiplex PCR; TCRdb holds only in-frame clones, not every one. In the table there are about 220,000 clones, nearly 90% of which are singletons. The germline CDR1 and CDR2 sequences are ENHRY and SYGVKD. The CDR3 runs 13 residues. Trimming removed 6 bases at V and 3 bases at J, with 12 bases between. Allocation to cohorts depended on clinical history reported by the participants. V is TRBV10-3 and J is TRBJ2-7, with D perhaps TRBD2 (5 bases). This TCR derives from a man aged 25-40 years who had been exposed to COVID-19. The specimen sequenced was PBMCs or T cells enriched from blood (not recorded which). The CDR3 reads CAISRDSSYEQYF. The CDR3 nucleotides are TGTGCCATCAGCCGGGATTCGAGCTACGAGCAGTACTTC.